This T cell receptor beta chain was retrieved from a study of OX40 agonist ivuxolimab in advanced cancers. Study-wide context: Ivuxolimab was a fully human IgG2 agonistic monoclonal antibody targeting the costimulatory receptor OX40 (CD134). Prior anti-PD-1, anti-PD-L1 or anti-CTLA-4 therapy was permitted, and approximately 40% of dose-escalation patients had received checkpoint inhibitors. A male proportion of about 79% and a mean age of approximately 55 years, ranging from 23 to 79, were recorded for the dose-escalation cohort. Partial responses were achieved by three dose-escalation patients, of whom one had hepatocellular carcinoma and two had cutaneous melanoma. Of the roughly 51 patients in dose escalation, some 20 had hepatocellular carcinoma, some 15 had melanoma, 9 had renal cell carcinoma and 9 had head and neck cancer. Intravenous ivuxolimab was administered to patients every 2 weeks at six dose levels: 0.01, 0.1, 0.3, 1.5, 3 and 10 mg/kg. Peripheral TCRbeta sequencing was intended to test whether TCR sequence diversity was altered and clonal T-cell expansion was caused by ivuxolimab. The paper reports the monotherapy dose-escalation portion (N of about 51 patients) of the phase I ivuxolimab trial.

About this clone: Which antigen it targets is not known. No clone much larger than this one lies a single base away; base qualities are absent.

The investigation overall reported the following: Low levels of normalized T-cell clonal expansion were also seen in some patients who did not respond. On average, CD8+ T cells showed more expanded clones than CD4+ T cells after ivuxolimab. At doses from 0.1 to 3.0 mg/kg, clonal expansion was seen in both CD4+ and CD8+ blood T cells between baseline and week 6. In the 0.1-3.0 mg/kg groups, partial responders had among the lowest normalized peripheral clonal expansion, particularly in CD8+ T cells. Which antigens the clonally expanded peripheral T cells were specific for was not determined.

The trial excluded patients who had a history of autoimmune disease or who were on systemic immunosuppression. Peripheral blood for TCR sequencing was collected from all dose cohorts at baseline, on cycle 4 day 1, and on cycle 7 day 1. Samples came from an open-label, multicenter, first-in-human phase I dose-escalation trial of ivuxolimab. Adults with locally advanced or metastatic head and neck squamous cell, hepatocellular, melanoma or renal cell carcinoma were enrolled in the trial. Before TCR sequencing, CD4+ T cells and CD8+ T cells from peripheral blood were sorted into separate populations. Genomic DNA was isolated from the sorted cells so that the TCRbeta CDR3 region could be sequenced. The immunoSEQ Assay was used to sequence the TCRbeta CDR3 regions. TCRdb holds this immuneACCESS table with in-frame rearrangements only. Some clones are missing; in checked studies, unresolved V genes explain under half, and the rest has no known cause. For this sample there are 70,000 to 75,000 clones; around 85% appear just once. 5.9% of the sample comes from the top ten.

CDR3 length: 12 amino acids, cysteine to phenylalanine. The entry retains the CDR3 DNA only, 36 bases that are in frame from base 1. V drops 3 bases and J drops 6 bases, leaving 7 bases in between. CDR1 MDHEN and CDR2 SYDVKM were looked up in the germline V gene. This TCR was recovered from an adult with an advanced solid tumor such as melanoma, head and neck, liver or kidney cancer. The input for sequencing was CD4+ or CD8+ T cells sorted from blood, taken in a trial of the OX40 agonist ivuxolimab. Here the chain combines TRBV28 and TRBJ2-3; no D gene call is confident. Here the CDR3 is given as CASSLLTDTQYF. The sequence in DNA is TGTGCCAGCAGTTTGTTAACTGATACGCAGTATTTT.